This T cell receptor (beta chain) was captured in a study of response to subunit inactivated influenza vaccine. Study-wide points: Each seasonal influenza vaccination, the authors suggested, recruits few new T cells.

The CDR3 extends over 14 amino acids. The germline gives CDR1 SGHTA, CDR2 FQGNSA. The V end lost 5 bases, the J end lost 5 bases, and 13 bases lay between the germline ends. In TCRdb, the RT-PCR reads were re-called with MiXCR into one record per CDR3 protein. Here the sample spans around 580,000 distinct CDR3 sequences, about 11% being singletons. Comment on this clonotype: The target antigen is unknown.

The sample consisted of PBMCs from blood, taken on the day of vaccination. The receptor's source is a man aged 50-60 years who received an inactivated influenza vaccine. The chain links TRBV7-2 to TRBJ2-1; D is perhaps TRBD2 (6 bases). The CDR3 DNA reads TGTGCCAGCAGCACCGGGACTGGCAACAATGAGCAGTTCTTC. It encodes CASSTGTGNNEQFF.